Shown below are 7 T cell receptor beta chains from a single sample sequenced in a study of circulating CD8 cells and anti-PD-1 response in melanoma. TCR libraries were prepared from approximately 15 ng of total RNA with the QIAseq Immune Repertoire TCR panel. TCRdb analysed the reads with MiXCR anew, one entry per CDR3 protein. This sample has more than 800 distinct CDR3 sequences; almost 8% occur once, and the top ten carry 30% to 35%. From live CD3+CD8+TCRalphabeta+ cells, four PD-1 and/or TIGIT subsets were sorted. The sequencing used CD8+ T cells from PBMCs, collected at baseline or after one month of anti-PD-1 therapy (not recorded which). The receptors were sampled from a human donor with melanoma.

This clonotype is categorized as medium-sized. V usage is TRBV19 and J usage is TRBJ1-1; tentatively, D is TRBD1 (5 bases). Germline V gene sequence: CDR1 LNHDA, CDR2 SQIVND (reference sequence). The V and J ends lost 10 bases and 4 bases respectively, with 16 bases between them. The CDR3 is 13 residues long. In DNA, the CDR3 is TGTGCCATAAGGCAGGGCGCCGGCACTGAAGCTTTCTTT. It specifies CAIRQGAGTEAFF. The full variable domain, in which reference TRBV19 and TRBJ1-1 provide the parts outside the CDR3, is DGGITQSPKYLFRKEGQNVTLSCEQNLNHDAMYWYRQDPGQGLRLIYYSQIVNDFQKGDIAEGYSVSREKKESFPLTVTSAQKNPTAFYLCAIRQGAGTEAFFGQGTRLTVV.

By share of the sample, this clonotype is large. This rearrangement joins TRBV19 to TRBJ1-1; D call uncertain. Between the trimmed V and J ends, which lost 3 bases and 4 bases, there was a span of 9 bases. The germline V gene encodes CDR1 LNHDA and CDR2 SQIVND (reference sequence). The CDR3 covers 13 residues. CDR3 loop: CASSMNSGTEAFF. CDR3 in DNA: TGTGCCAGTAGTATGAACAGCGGCACTGAAGCTTTCTTT.

In this sample, this clonotype is medium-sized. The rearrangement links TRBV19 to TRBJ2-7; 12 bases align to TRBD2. The CDR3 contains 19 residues. In germline, CDR1 is LNHDA, CDR2 SQIVND (reference sequence). Losses at the gene ends were 3 bases for V and 2 bases for J; bases not matched to a gene: 14. CDR3 nucleotide sequence: TGTGCCAGTAGTATTCCGAGACTAGCGGGGGCTCCAACGACCTACGAGCAGTACTTC. Translated, it gives CASSIPRLAGAPTTYEQYF.

The rearrangement links TRBV19 to TRBJ1-6; no clear D gene. The CDR3 has 15 residues. The V end was cut by 3 bases, the J end by 2 bases, with 8 bases between. Germline V gene data show CDR1 as LNHDA and CDR2 as SQIVND (reference sequence). CDR3 sequence: CASSIGGTYNSPLHF. The CDR3 nucleotides read TGTGCCAGTAGTATTGGAGGAACCTATAATTCACCCCTCCACTTT.

By frequency in the sample, this clonotype is medium-sized. This chain connects TRBV5-6 to TRBJ1-3; D possibly corresponds to TRBD1 (6 bases). V was cut by 1 base and J by 13 bases, with 15 bases left in between. This CDR3 has 13 residues. The V gene's germline CDR1 is SGHDT and CDR2 YYEEEE. CDR3 coding DNA: TGTGCCAGCAGCTTGTGGGGGGCCCTCAGGATATATTTT. As protein: CASSLWGALRIYF.

Within the sample, this clonotype is medium-sized (0.01 to 0.1%). V and J are TRBV29-1 and TRBJ2-7; unclear D gene. The CDR3 loop spans 11 amino acids. Trimming removed 0 bases from V and 6 bases from J, with 6 bases in between. The germline V gene encodes CDR1 SQVTM and CDR2 ANQGSEA. CDR3 region: CSVEEGAEQYF. The DNA for the CDR3 is TGCAGCGTTGAAGAGGGTGCCGAGCAGTACTTC.

The chain carries TRBV7-6 and TRBJ2-3, with D maybe TRBD2 (6 bases). The CDR3 is made up of 14 amino acids. Between the trimmed V and J ends, which lost 1 base and 4 bases, there was a span of 9 bases. Germline lookup yields CDR1 SGHVS and CDR2 FNYEAQ. DNA of the CDR3: TGTGCCAGCAGCTTAGTAGGGGAGGCAGATACGCAGTATTTT. It specifies CASSLVGEADTQYF.